This TCR beta chain was retrieved from a study of T-cell memory formation after mild COVID-19. General study results and limits: Among CD4+ contracting clones, most were CM and EM, and CD8+ ones EMRA. From day 15 to 85, contracting clones were balanced between CD4 and CD8, whereas later expanders leaned toward CD4+. Some clones that responded turned up in pre-infection memory, which suggests that cross-reactive memory joined in.

Germline-derived CDR1 and CDR2 are LNHNV and YYDKDF (reference sequence). This CDR3 contains 15 residues. Trimming pared 7 bases from V and 8 bases from J, leaving 21 bases between. In regard to this clonotype: No antigen is known for it.

TCRdb passed the 5' RACE reads through MiXCR, listing each CDR3 protein once. The table has fewer than 400,000 distinct CDR3 sequences, approximately 12% seen once. The TCR comes from a man aged 18 to 35 who had mild COVID-19 (a few samples of this study predate the infection). Cell type and time point are not known. The V gene is TRBV15, the J gene TRBJ2-1; D is perhaps TRBD1 (6 bases). The sequencing input was PBMCs or a T cell subset sorted from them (not recorded which). Here the CDR3 reads CATTPGTIARDEQFF. The DNA of the CDR3 is TGTGCCACCACCCCAGGGACAATTGCCCGCGATGAGCAGTTCTTC.